The TCR beta chain under discussion was sequenced for a study of response to subunit inactivated influenza vaccine. Overall study findings and caveats: The authors put forward the suggestion that each seasonal influenza vaccination may bring in only a limited number of new T cells.

TCRdb reanalysed the RT-PCR reads using MiXCR and keeps one entry per CDR3 protein. Here the sample spans 650,000 to 700,000 distinct CDR3 sequences, less than 20% being singletons. This clonotype was seen at least ten times. What it binds is unknown. The clonotype was recovered from a man aged 50-60 years who received an inactivated influenza vaccine. The starting material was PBMCs from blood, obtained approximately 12 days after vaccination.

The CDR3 loop is CATSDNDRALSSYNEQFF. CDR3 DNA: TGTGCCACCAGTGACAATGACAGGGCCCTGAGCTCCTACAATGAGCAGTTCTTC. The V call is TRBV24-1, the J call TRBJ2-1; 7 nucleotides agree with TRBD1. Per the germline V gene, CDR1 is KGHDR and CDR2 is SFDVKD. CDR3 length: 18 amino acids. Germline trimming cut 4 bases from V and 0 bases from J; bases unmatched to any gene: 11.